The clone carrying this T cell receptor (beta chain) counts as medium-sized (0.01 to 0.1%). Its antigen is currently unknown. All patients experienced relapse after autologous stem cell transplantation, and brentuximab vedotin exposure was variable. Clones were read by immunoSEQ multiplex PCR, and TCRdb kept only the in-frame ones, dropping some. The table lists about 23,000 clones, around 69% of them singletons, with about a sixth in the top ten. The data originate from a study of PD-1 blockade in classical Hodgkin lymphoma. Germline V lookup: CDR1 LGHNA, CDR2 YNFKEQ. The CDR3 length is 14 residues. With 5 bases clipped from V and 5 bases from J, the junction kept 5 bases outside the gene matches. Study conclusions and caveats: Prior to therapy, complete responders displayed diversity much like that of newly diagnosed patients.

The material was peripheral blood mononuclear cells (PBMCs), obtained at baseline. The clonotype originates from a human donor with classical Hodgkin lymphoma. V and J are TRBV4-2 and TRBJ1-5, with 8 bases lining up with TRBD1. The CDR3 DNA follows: TGTGCCAGCAGCAAGACAGGGGCAGATCAGCCCCAGCATTTT. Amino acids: CASSKTGADQPQHF.